This T cell receptor (beta chain) was sequenced in a study of blood T cell repertoires in COVID-19 (dated by TCRdb to 2018 to 2021). For the study in its entirety: The collaborator samples originated in the United States, Italy and Spain and spanned the acute and convalescent phases of COVID-19. Sample metadata almost always included a de-identified subject ID, COVID-19 status, age in years and sex. Where available, HLA class I and class II types were taken from metadata supplied by the sample provider and were not determined by assay-based typing. Deeply sampled blood TCRbeta repertoires from subjects exposed to, actively infected with, or recovered from COVID-19 were included in the dataset. The repertoires were released in a freely available public database meant as a resource for research on the immune response to SARS-CoV-2. The material from the prospective study consisted of cDNA or gDNA derived from T cells, B-cell-depleted T cells, or PBMCs. Samples came from the ongoing ImmuneRACE study (first 160 participants) plus 1,254 subjects from 6 global collaborators. Overall study results and their limits: How much clinical and demographic metadata was included differed by source and by participant, and the metadata was provided uncurated.

TCRbeta CDR3 regions were amplified from genomic DNA by means of the immunoSEQ Assay, a bias-controlled multiplex PCR. Per the original workflow: Nucleated cell counts per sample were estimated from amplification of reference gene primers within the assay. To quantify the absolute abundance of each unique TCRbeta CDR3 rearrangement, sequence reads were collapsed and filtered. For each sample, productive Simpson clonality was calculated as the square root of Simpson's diversity index across productive rearrangements. TCRdb took over this immuneACCESS table, retaining in-frame rearrangements with V and J assigned. Such tables are incomplete; in checked studies, under half of the missing clones stem from an unresolved V gene, and the remainder is unexplained. V and J calls and clone size are copied from that table; D and trimming were computed from the DNA. This sample lists under 7,000 clones; around 84% were detected once. Of the sample, roughly 12% falls within the top ten clones.

Each collaborating institution followed its own protocols to collect whole blood in K2EDTA tubes. For TCRbeta analysis, collaborators shipped samples in one of three forms: frozen whole blood, isolated PBMCs, or DNA extracted from either of those sample types. Taken from the germline V gene, the CDR1 and CDR2 loops are SGDLS and YYNGEE. The CDR3 has 15 amino acids, counting the end cysteine and phenylalanine. Here the CDR3 DNA is all that survives: 45 bases in frame from base 1. V and J lose 7 bases and 2 bases, and a span of 16 bases separates them. Details on this clone: This receptor's antigen is unknown. No base quality information exists; no much larger clone differs at one position.

The receptor was isolated from a human donor in a cohort sampled during active COVID-19. The chain is encoded by TRBV9 joined to TRBJ1-3, with TRBD1 as a weak D call on 6 bases. The sample comprised peripheral blood. The DNA sequence is TGTGCCAGCGGCGGGGGGGGCGCCGCTGGAAACACCATATATTTT. This codes for CASGGGGAAGNTIYF.